The 27 T cell receptor beta chains below were found in one sample sequenced in a study of T cell repertoires in cytomegalovirus infection. One entry per CDR3 protein results from TCRdb running MiXCR on the reads. The profile shows 650,000 to 900,000 distinct CDR3 sequences, around a third of them singletons. Their antigen targets remain unknown. The input for sequencing was cultured CD8+ T cells from PBMCs, taken from culture after CMV antigen stimulation. The receptors were sampled from a human donor in good health (CMV status not recorded). Some clones in this sample may be carry-over from other donors' samples.

This clonotype was seen repeatedly, ten times or more. The chain is built from TRBV7-8 and TRBJ1-5; D may be TRBD1 (5 bases). The CDR3 is 14 residues long. V was pared by 1 base and J by 7 bases, with 11 bases between. Per germline, CDR1 SGHVS and CDR2 FQNEAQ. This CDR3 reads CASSLGRDVQPQHF. In nucleotides, the CDR3 is TGTGCCAGCAGCTTAGGCAGGGATGTGCAGCCCCAGCATTTT.

The J gene is TRBJ1-1, the V gene TRBV10-3; tentatively, D is TRBD1 (5 bases). Germline-derived CDR1 and CDR2 are ENHRY and SYGVKD. Between the trimmed V and J ends, which lost 8 bases and 1 base, there was a span of 14 bases. This CDR3 region has 14 residues. The DNA for the CDR3 is TGTGCCATCTGGCTCGGGGCAGGGAACACTGAAGCTTTCTTT. Translated: CAIWLGAGNTEAFF.

This clonotype occurred a few times. V usage is TRBV11-1 and J usage is TRBJ2-3, with 9 positions matching TRBD2. The CDR3 has 18 amino acids. J gave up 1 base and V 4 bases, and 12 bases lay outside the gene matches. The germline V gene encodes CDR1 SGHAT and CDR2 FQDESV (reference sequence). In DNA, the CDR3 is TGTGCCAGCAGCTCCTTCCTCTCGACTAGCGGCGGCACAGATACGCAGTATTTT. Its protein is CASSSFLSTSGGTDTQYF.

This clonotype was detected only a few times. The V and J genes are TRBV11-3 and TRBJ2-1; TRBD2 agrees at 9 bases. The CDR3 is 14 residues long. Losses at the gene ends were 4 bases for V and 10 bases for J; bases not matched to a gene: 8. Germline V lookup: CDR1 SGHNT, CDR2 YENEEA. The CDR3 DNA reads as TGTGCCAGCAGCTATGGCGGGGGGGCTCACGAGCAGTTCTTC. It yields the protein CASSYGGGAHEQFF.

This clonotype has a handful of counts. The chain couples TRBV6-2 or TRBV6-3 to TRBJ2-2, with 7 bases fitting TRBD1. The CDR3 contains 15 residues. The germline V gene has CDR1 MNHEY and CDR2 SVGEGT. V lost 6 bases to trimming and J lost 0 bases; unmatched junction nucleotides: 4. The CDR3 loop reads CASSETGPNTGELFF. DNA for the CDR3: TGTGCCAGCAGCGAGACAGGGCCGAACACCGGGGAGCTGTTTTTT.

The CDR3 protein is CASSYAPNYEQYV. In nucleotides, the CDR3 is TGTGCCAGCAGTTACGCGCCCAACTACGAGCAGTACGTC. V usage is TRBV6-6 and J usage is TRBJ2-7; D gene ambiguous. This CDR3 is built from 13 residues. Trimming shortened V by 2 bases and J by 3 bases, and 8 bases separated the two germline ends. Germline values: CDR1 MNHNY, CDR2 SVGAGI (reference sequence).

This clonotype has only a few counts. This chain connects TRBV19 to TRBJ2-1; D uncertain. Germline lookup yields CDR1 LNHDA and CDR2 SQIVND (reference sequence). This CDR3 is built from 15 residues. With 5 bases removed from V and 0 bases from J, the gap between germline ends came to 11 bases. The CDR3 here is CASSSRRSSYNEQFF. CDR3 DNA sequence: TGTGCCAGTAGTTCACGACGGAGCTCCTACAATGAGCAGTTCTTC.

The chain employs TRBV2 and TRBJ2-4; 7 bases match TRBD1. Losses at the gene ends were 1 base for V and 3 bases for J; bases not matched to a gene: 6. From germline, CDR1 is SNHLY and CDR2 FYNNEI. The CDR3 sequence is 16 residues long. The chain's CDR3 is CASSEDTGVDKNIQYF. In DNA, the CDR3 is TGTGCCAGCAGTGAAGATACAGGGGTAGACAAAAACATTCAGTACTTC.

The chain has TRBV24-1 and TRBJ2-7; 9 bases are shared with TRBD1. In germline, CDR1 is KGHDR, CDR2 SFDVKD. The CDR3 contains 14 residues. The junction had 9 bases not matched to a gene; V was cut back by 7 bases and J by 6 bases. Here the CDR3 reads CATSPGTGSSEQYF. The CDR3 DNA is TGTGCCACCAGCCCCGGGACAGGGAGTAGCGAGCAGTACTTC.

The chain carries TRBV12-3 or TRBV12-4 and TRBJ1-2; 7 bases match TRBD1. V lost 4 bases and J lost 3; bases outside the gene matches: 2. The CDR3 loop spans 13 amino acids. CDR3 bases: TGTGCCAGCAGTTGGGACAGCTACTATGGCTACACCTTC. Its translation is CASSWDSYYGYTF.

This clonotype was seen at least ten times. The chain uses TRBV7-8 and TRBJ2-1; 12 bases map to TRBD2. This CDR3 contains 18 residues. CDR1 is SGHVS, CDR2 FQNEAQ, per germline. The V gene end was trimmed by 1 base and the J gene end by 9 bases; junction bases not matched to a gene: 13. In nucleotides, the CDR3 is TGTGCCAGCAGCTTAGTCGCAAGAACTAGCGGGGGGTTTGGTGAGCAGTTCTTC. Amino acids: CASSLVARTSGGFGEQFF.

Many counts were recorded for this clonotype. The V gene is TRBV7-8, the J gene TRBJ2-6, with 9 bases that match TRBD1. This CDR3 is 16 amino acids long. The germline CDR1 and CDR2 sequences are SGHVS and FQNEAQ. The ends lost 4 bases at V and 8 bases at J; junction bases unmatched: 9. The CDR3 coding sequence is TGTGCCAGCAGCTCCTCAACCGACAGGGGGTCCAACGTCCTGACTTTC. Protein sequence: CASSSSTDRGSNVLTF.

In this sample, this clonotype turned up a few times. This chain joins TRBV7-9 and TRBJ2-7, with TRBD2 matching 7 bases. J gave up 2 bases and V 2 bases, and 12 bases lay outside the gene matches. In germline, CDR1 is SEHNR, CDR2 FQNEAQ (reference sequence). The CDR3 extends over 17 amino acids. For the CDR3, the DNA is TGTGCCAGCAGCTTAAAAGGACGGGGGGAGGGAACCTACGAGCAGTACTTC. Translation gives CASSLKGRGEGTYEQYF.

This clonotype showed up just a few times. The V gene is TRBV6-1, the J gene TRBJ2-3, with D possibly TRBD1 on 6 matching bases. CDR1 is MNHNS, CDR2 SASEGT, per germline. This CDR3 comprises 16 residues. The ends were cut back, 2 bases at V and 0 bases at J, with 12 bases in the middle. CDR3 amino acids: CASSETGMGSTDTQYF. DNA of the CDR3: TGTGCCAGCAGTGAAACAGGGATGGGGAGCACAGATACGCAGTATTTT.

This chain uses TRBV4-2 with TRBJ1-1; TRBD1 might be the D (5 bases). CDR1 and CDR2 from the germline V gene are LGHNA and YNFKEQ. The CDR3 spans 15 residues. Trimming shortened V by 3 bases and J by 0 bases, and 11 bases separated the two germline ends. The CDR3 DNA is TGTGCCAGCAGCCAGCAACAGGCGATGAACACTGAAGCTTTCTTT. Translation: CASSQQQAMNTEAFF.

This clonotype was observed many times. The rearrangement joins TRBV7-2 to TRBJ2-5, with D possibly being TRBD2 (6 bases). Germline lookup yields CDR1 SGHTA and CDR2 FQGNSA. The V and J ends lost 1 base and 5 bases respectively, with 17 bases between them. The length of the CDR3 is 16 residues. CDR3 residues: CASSLGGTAAGETQYF. As DNA, the CDR3 is TGTGCCAGCAGCTTAGGGGGTACTGCGGCGGGGGAGACCCAGTACTTC.

The chain recombines TRBV19 with TRBJ1-1; a weak D match, TRBD1 (5 bases). Trimming removed 2 bases from V and 3 bases from J, with 13 bases in between. Germline values: CDR1 LNHDA, CDR2 SQIVND (reference sequence). The CDR3 is made up of 15 amino acids. CDR3 region: CASSIFSRADTEAFF. The DNA of the CDR3 is TGTGCCAGTAGTATATTCTCCAGGGCGGACACTGAAGCTTTCTTT.

The chain employs TRBV2 and TRBJ1-1, with D possibly matching TRBD1 (5 bases). CDR1 SNHLY and CDR2 FYNNEI come from the germline V gene. The CDR3 covers 15 residues. V shed 5 bases and J shed 0 bases, with 13 bases lying between them. CDR3 in DNA: TGTGCCAGCAGTCAGGGACCGTTGATGAACACTGAAGCTTTCTTT. It codes for CASSQGPLMNTEAFF.

DNA of the CDR3: TGTGCCAGCAGCGTACGGAGCGGGGCCTACAATGAGCAGTTCTTC. It translates to CASSVRSGAYNEQFF. The chain combines TRBV9 with TRBJ2-1; 7 bases are a match to TRBD2. Unmatched junction bases numbered 3, after V lost 1 base and J lost 2 bases. There are 15 residues in the CDR3. Germline CDR1 and CDR2: SGDLS and YYNGEE. Drawing the rest from reference TRBV9 and TRBJ2-1, the complete variable domain is DSGVTQTPKHLITATGQRVTLRCSPRSGDLSVYWYQQSLDQGLQFLIQYYNGEERAKGNILERFSAQQFPDLHSELNLSSLELGDSALYFCASSVRSGAYNEQFFGPGTRLTVL.

The rearrangement joins TRBV7-8 to TRBJ1-1; D unresolved. The germline CDR1 and CDR2 sequences are SGHVS and FQNEAQ. The CDR3 is 15 amino acids. Deletions cut 4 bases from V and 1 base from J, with 13 bases between. The CDR3 DNA reads as TGTGCCAGCAGCTCAGTAAGGCCTACGAACACTGAAGCTTTCTTT. Amino acids: CASSSVRPTNTEAFF.

The chain combines TRBV20-1 with TRBJ2-3, with D possibly being TRBD2 (6 bases). The CDR3 has 14 residues. Looked up from germline, CDR1 is DFQATT and CDR2 is SNEGSKA (reference sequence). V lost 6 bases to trimming and J lost 1 base, with 14 bases between them. CDR3 sequence reads: CSAPLAWGTDTQYF. Here the CDR3 DNA reads TGCAGTGCCCCACTAGCATGGGGCACAGATACGCAGTATTTT.

This clonotype was seen repeatedly, ten times or more. The rearrangement uses TRBV7-8 and TRBJ2-1; 12 bases map to TRBD2. There are 16 residues in the CDR3. Trimming removed 5 bases from V and 5 bases from J; junction bases left unmatched: 7. Germline assignment: CDR1 SGHVS and CDR2 FQNEAQ. The chain's CDR3 is CASSLRLAGAHNEQFF. CDR3 sequence (DNA): TGTGCCAGCAGCCTTCGACTAGCGGGGGCCCACAATGAGCAGTTCTTC.

This clonotype has a handful of counts. Written as DNA, the CDR3 is TGTGCCAGCAGTTACCGGGGACGCAACGCCGAGCAGTTCTTC. As protein: CASSYRGRNAEQFF. V gene TRBV6-5 combines with J gene TRBJ2-1; D assignment may be TRBD1 or TRBD2 (5 bases each). The CDR3 extends over 14 amino acids. V was cut by 2 bases and J by 10 bases, with 15 bases left in between. Germline V gene sequence: CDR1 MNHEY, CDR2 SVGAGI.

In DNA, the CDR3 is TGTGCCAGTAGTGAATACAGGGGCGGGGAGCTGTTTTTT. It encodes CASSEYRGGELFF. The V gene is TRBV19, the J gene TRBJ2-2, with 7 bases matching TRBD1. From germline, CDR1 is LNHDA and CDR2 SQIVND (reference sequence). This CDR3 is 13 amino acids long. The V segment lost 5 bases and the J segment 7 bases; nucleotides outside the gene matches: 4.

This clonotype was seen more than once but under ten times. V usage is TRBV19 and J usage is TRBJ1-5; 7 positions match TRBD1. This CDR3 is 14 amino acids long. In germline, CDR1 is LNHDA, CDR2 SQIVND (reference sequence). With 7 bases clipped from V and 3 bases from J, the junction kept 6 bases outside the gene matches. The CDR3 reads CASTPGQYNQPQHF. As DNA, the CDR3 is TGTGCCAGTACTCCGGGACAGTACAATCAGCCCCAGCATTTT.

This clonotype was observed a few times. This sequence joins TRBV27 and TRBJ1-5; unclear D gene. Germline lookup yields CDR1 MNHEY and CDR2 SMNVEV (reference sequence). The CDR3 runs 14 residues. V lost 7 bases and J lost 0, with 10 bases in between. The DNA for the CDR3 is TGTGCCAGCATGGCAGCAAATAGCAATCAGCCCCAGCATTTT. This gives the protein CASMAANSNQPQHF.

A note on this clonotype: Germline and junction disagree at one end, which may indicate a read error. The chain has TRBV7-6 and TRBJ1-1, with D possibly TRBD1 on 5 matching bases. Germline V gene sequence: CDR1 SGHVS, CDR2 FNYEAQ. There are 14 residues in the CDR3. CDR3 coding DNA: TGTGTCAGCAGCTTAAAGGGACGTGACACTGAAGCTTTCTTT. Residues: CVSSLKGRDTEAFF.